This T cell receptor beta chain was sequenced during a study of cytomegalovirus exposure and HLA in healthy donors. Study findings and constraints: Immune exposure information available was restricted to CMV serostatus. The authors confirmed in vitro that a few CMV-associated chains were specific for CMV antigens. Later on, an analysis tied 15,000 or so TCR beta sequences to HLA alleles at 0.05 false discovery rate. A later analysis appeared to link common viral pathogens to several of the most significant clusters.

On this clone: Its antigen is not known.

From germline, CDR1 is LNHDA and CDR2 SQIVND (reference sequence). This CDR3 is 17 amino acids long. Trimming took off 3 bases at V and 3 bases at J, with 19 bases between the two ends. Researchers ran the PCR with 60 Vbeta and 13 Jbeta primers. TCRdb's copy holds only in-frame clones and misses some; the assay was immunoSEQ multiplex PCR. The sample records approximately 190,000 clones, about 89% being singletons. This clonotype originated in a man aged 25 to 40 in good health and CMV-seronegative. V is TRBV19 and J is TRBJ2-3; a possible D gene is TRBD2 (5 bases). The material sequenced was PBMCs. CDR3 in DNA: TGTGCCAGTAGTATTGTGAATATACGGGGTACAACAGATACGCAGTATTTT. Translated: CASSIVNIRGTTDTQYF.